This TCR beta chain comes out of a study of cytomegalovirus exposure and HLA in healthy donors. The wider study: Prior work identified 100 million to 130 million unique TCR beta sequences in 150 million to 200 million T cells. Points from the study as a whole: When analyzed later, the rates of TCR association showed variation by HLA locus, with DRB1 the most and HLA-C the fewest.

PCR primers comprised 60 Vbeta and 13 Jbeta primers. Under the authors' procedure: Unique TCR beta chains numbered 80 million to 95 million in a later analysis, with roughly 10 million shared. Profiling relied on immunoSEQ multiplex PCR, and the TCRdb table lists in-frame clones only, not all of them. V, J and clone size are taken as reported in that table, and D and trimming were inferred from the DNA itself. Found here are about 150,000 clones, around three fifths of them singletons; the top ten hold 3%. Concerning this clone itself: Antigen unknown.

This CDR3 is 15 amino acids long. From germline, CDR1 is SGHDT and CDR2 YYEEEE. With 0 bases removed from V and 2 bases from J, the gap between germline ends came to 12 bases. Material for sequencing was PBMCs. The gene calls are TRBV5-6 and TRBJ2-7; D gene ambiguous. The sequence came from a woman in her twenties or thirties in good health and CMV-seropositive. In DNA, the CDR3 is TGTGCCAGCAGCTTGGCTCTTAGCAGCCCCTACGAGCAGTACTTC. This translates into CASSLALSSPYEQYF.